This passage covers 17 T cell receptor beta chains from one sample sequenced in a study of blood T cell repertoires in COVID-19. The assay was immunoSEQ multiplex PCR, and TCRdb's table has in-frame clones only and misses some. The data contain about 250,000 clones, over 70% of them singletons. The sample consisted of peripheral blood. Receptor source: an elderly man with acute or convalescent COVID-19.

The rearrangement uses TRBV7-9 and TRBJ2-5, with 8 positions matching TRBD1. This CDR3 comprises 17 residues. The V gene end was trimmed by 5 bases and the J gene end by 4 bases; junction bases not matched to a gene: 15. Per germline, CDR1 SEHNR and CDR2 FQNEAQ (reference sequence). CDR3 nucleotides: TGTGCCAGCAGCCCTTGGGAAAGGACAGGGCAGGCAGAGACCCAGTACTTC. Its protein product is CASSPWERTGQAETQYF.

The CDR3 reads CASSSQREVAGELFF. CDR3 nucleotides: TGTGCCAGCAGCTCTCAGCGGGAGGTAGCCGGGGAGCTGTTTTTT. The J gene is TRBJ2-2, the V gene TRBV5-4; 9 bases match TRBD2. Germline trimming cut 3 bases from V and 6 bases from J; bases unmatched to any gene: 6. Germline V gives CDR1 SGHNT, CDR2 YYREEE (reference sequence). This CDR3 is built from 15 residues.

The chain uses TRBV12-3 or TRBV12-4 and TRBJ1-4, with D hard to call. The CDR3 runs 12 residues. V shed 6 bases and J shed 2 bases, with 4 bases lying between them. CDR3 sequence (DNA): TGTGCCAGCAGGCGGACTAATGAAAAACTGTTTTTT. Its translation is CASRRTNEKLFF.

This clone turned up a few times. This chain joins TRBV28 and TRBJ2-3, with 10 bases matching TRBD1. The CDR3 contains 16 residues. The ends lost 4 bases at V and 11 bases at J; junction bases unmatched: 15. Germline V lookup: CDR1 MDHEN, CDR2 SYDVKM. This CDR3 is CASSWGRDRGGREQYF. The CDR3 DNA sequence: TGTGCCAGCAGTTGGGGTAGGGACAGGGGAGGTCGAGAGCAGTATTTT.

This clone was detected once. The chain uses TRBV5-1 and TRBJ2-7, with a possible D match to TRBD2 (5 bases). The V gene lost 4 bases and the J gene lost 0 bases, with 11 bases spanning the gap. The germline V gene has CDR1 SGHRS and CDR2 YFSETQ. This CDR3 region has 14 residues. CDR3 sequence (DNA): TGCGCCAGCAGCGAGCGGACCAACTCCTACGAGCAGTACTTC. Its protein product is CASSERTNSYEQYF.

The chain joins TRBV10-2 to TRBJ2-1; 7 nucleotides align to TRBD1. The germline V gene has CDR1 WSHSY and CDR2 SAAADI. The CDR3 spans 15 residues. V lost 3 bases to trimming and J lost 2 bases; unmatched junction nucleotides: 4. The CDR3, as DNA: TGCGCCAGCAGTGAAGCAGGGGGTCCCTACAATGAGCAGTTCTTC. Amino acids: CASSEAGGPYNEQFF.

The CDR3 nucleotides read TGTGCCAGCAGCTTAGGCCCGGGGAAGGCTGGAAACACCATATATTTT. Its protein is CASSLGPGKAGNTIYF. The J gene is TRBJ1-3, the V gene TRBV7-2; D call uncertain. This CDR3 region has 16 residues. Trimming removed 1 base from V and 2 bases from J, with 12 bases in between. CDR1 SGHTA and CDR2 FQGNSA come from the germline V gene.

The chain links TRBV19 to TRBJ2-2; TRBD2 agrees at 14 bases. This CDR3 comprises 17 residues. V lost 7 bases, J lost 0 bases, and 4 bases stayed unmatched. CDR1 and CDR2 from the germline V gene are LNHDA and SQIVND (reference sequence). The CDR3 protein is CASKGLAGVTNTGELFF. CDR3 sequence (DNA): TGTGCCAGTAAGGGACTAGCGGGAGTAACGAACACCGGGGAGCTGTTTTTT. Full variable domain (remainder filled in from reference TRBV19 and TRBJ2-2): DGGITQSPKYLFRKEGQNVTLSCEQNLNHDAMYWYRQDPGQGLRLIYYSQIVNDFQKGDIAEGYSVSREKKESFPLTVTSAQKNPTAFYLCASKGLAGVTNTGELFFGEGSRLTVL.

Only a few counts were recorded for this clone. The CDR3 sequence is CASSVDLGLNEQFF. The DNA for the CDR3 is TGTGCCAGCAGCGTAGATCTAGGCCTCAATGAGCAGTTCTTC. The V and J genes are TRBV9 and TRBJ2-1; D is unclear. Germline loops: CDR1 SGDLS, CDR2 YYNGEE. V was shortened by 0 bases and J by 6 bases, with 10 bases between the two germline ends. The CDR3 is 14 amino acids.

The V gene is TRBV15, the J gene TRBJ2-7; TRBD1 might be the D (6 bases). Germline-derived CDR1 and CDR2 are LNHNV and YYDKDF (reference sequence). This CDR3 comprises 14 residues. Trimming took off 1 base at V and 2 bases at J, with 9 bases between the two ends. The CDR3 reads CATSRGQEPYEQYF. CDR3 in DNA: TGTGCCACCAGCAGAGGACAGGAGCCCTACGAGCAGTACTTC. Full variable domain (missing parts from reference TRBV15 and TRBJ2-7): DAMVIQNPRYQVTQFGKPVTLSCSQTLNHNVMYWYQQKSSQAPKLLFHYYDKDFNNEADTPDNFQSRRPNTSFCFLDIRSPGLGDTAMYLCATSRGQEPYEQYFGPGTRLTVT.

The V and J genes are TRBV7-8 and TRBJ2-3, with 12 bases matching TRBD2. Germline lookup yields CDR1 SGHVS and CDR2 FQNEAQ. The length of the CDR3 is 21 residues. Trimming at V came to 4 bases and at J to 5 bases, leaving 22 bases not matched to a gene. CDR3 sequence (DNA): TGTGCCAGCAGCTCACCCGCTCATCTAGCGGGAGGGCCTGGTCAGCAAGATACGCAGTATTTT. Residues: CASSSPAHLAGGPGQQDTQYF.

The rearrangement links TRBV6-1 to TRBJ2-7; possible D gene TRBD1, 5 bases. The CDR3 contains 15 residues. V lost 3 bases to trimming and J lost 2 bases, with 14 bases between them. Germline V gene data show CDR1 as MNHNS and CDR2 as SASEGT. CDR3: CASSDTWGPAYEQYF. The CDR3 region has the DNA TGTGCCAGCAGTGATACCTGGGGCCCCGCCTACGAGCAGTACTTC.

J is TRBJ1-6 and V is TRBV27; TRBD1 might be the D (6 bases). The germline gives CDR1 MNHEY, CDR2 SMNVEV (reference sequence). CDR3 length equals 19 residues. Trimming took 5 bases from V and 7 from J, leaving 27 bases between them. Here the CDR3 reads CASSLKRWTDLERNSPLHF. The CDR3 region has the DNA TGTGCCAGCAGTCTCAAAAGATGGACAGATTTAGAGAGGAATTCACCCCTCCACTTT.

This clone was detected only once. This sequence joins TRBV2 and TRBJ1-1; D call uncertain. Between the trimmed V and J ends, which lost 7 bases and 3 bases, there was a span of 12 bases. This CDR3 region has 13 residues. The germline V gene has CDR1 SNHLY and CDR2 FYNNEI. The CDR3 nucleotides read TGTGCCAGCAAACTTGGGAGGGACACTGAAGCTTTCTTT. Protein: CASKLGRDTEAFF. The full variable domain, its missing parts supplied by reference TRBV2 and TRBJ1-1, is EPEVTQTPSHQVTQMGQEVILRCVPISNHLYFYWYRQILGQKVEFLVSFYNNEISEKSEIFDDQFSVERPDGSNFTLKIRSTKLEDSAMYFCASKLGRDTEAFFGQGTRLTVV.

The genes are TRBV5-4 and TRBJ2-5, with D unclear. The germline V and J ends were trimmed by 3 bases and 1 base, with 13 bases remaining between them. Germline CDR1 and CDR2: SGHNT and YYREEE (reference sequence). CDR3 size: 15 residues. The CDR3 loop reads CASSSTERLQETQYF. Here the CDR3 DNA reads TGTGCCAGCAGCTCGACCGAGCGCCTCCAAGAGACCCAGTACTTC.

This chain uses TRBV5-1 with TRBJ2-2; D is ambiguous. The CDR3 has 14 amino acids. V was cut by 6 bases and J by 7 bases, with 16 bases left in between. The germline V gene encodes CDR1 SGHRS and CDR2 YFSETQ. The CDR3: CASTEVPDIGELFF. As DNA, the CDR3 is TGCGCCAGCACCGAAGTGCCCGACATCGGGGAGCTGTTTTTT.

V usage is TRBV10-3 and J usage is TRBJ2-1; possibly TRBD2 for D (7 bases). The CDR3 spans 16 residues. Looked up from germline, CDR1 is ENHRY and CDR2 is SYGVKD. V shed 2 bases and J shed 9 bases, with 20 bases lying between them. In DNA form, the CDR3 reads TGTGCCATCAGTGAGCCGGGGATGGTGGGAGGGGGTGAGCAGTTCTTC. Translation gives CAISEPGMVGGGEQFF.